These 9 T cell receptor beta chains share one sample of origin, sequenced in a study of T cells after posttransplantation cyclophosphamide. Clones were read by immunoSEQ multiplex PCR, and TCRdb kept only the in-frame ones, dropping some. The sample lists roughly 30,000 clones; 70% to 90% were seen once. Sequenced: PBMCs. All receptors derive from a woman in her thirties or forties with a blood cancer, CMV-positive, and with a related stem cell donor.

This clone was seen just once. One end of the junction is discordant with germline, which a read error may explain. The V gene is TRBV6-5, the J gene TRBJ2-5, with 11 nucleotides matching TRBD2. Germline-derived CDR1 and CDR2 are MNHEY and SVGAGI. The CDR3 is 15 residues long. The CDR3 protein is CANSYLAGGWETQYF. The DNA of the CDR3 is TGTGCCAACAGTTACCTAGCGGGGGGTTGGGAGACCCAGTACTTC.

The sample holds one count of this clone. The J gene is TRBJ1-5, the V gene TRBV27, with 7 positions matching TRBD1. The CDR3 loop spans 13 amino acids. Germline V CDR1 and CDR2: MNHEY, SMNVEV (reference sequence). J lost 4 bases, V lost 6 bases, and 3 bases had no gene match. CDR3 amino acids: CASSPQGNQPQHF. CDR3 DNA: TGTGCCAGCAGCCCACAGGGGAATCAGCCCCAGCATTTT.

The CDR3 sequence is CASSLQGAEAFF. The CDR3 DNA follows: TGTGCCAGCAGCTTACAGGGGGCTGAAGCTTTCTTT. V is TRBV7-6 and J is TRBJ1-1; 7 positions match TRBD1. V shed 2 bases, J shed 6 bases, and the junction held 0 bases outside the gene matches. The CDR3 length is 12 residues. Looked up from germline, CDR1 is SGHVS and CDR2 is FNYEAQ. The variable domain in full, completed from reference TRBV7-6 and TRBJ1-1, reads GAGVSQSPRYKVTKRGQDVALRCDPISGHVSLYWYRQALGQGPEFLTYFNYEAQQDKSGLPNDRFSAERPEGSISTLTIQRTEQRDSAMYRCASSLQGAEAFFGQGTRLTVV.

The chain carries TRBV27 and TRBJ1-4, with 8 bases matching TRBD1. The J segment lost 13 bases and the V segment lost 4 bases, leaving 8 bases of the junction unmatched. This CDR3 comprises 13 residues. Germline-derived CDR1 and CDR2 are MNHEY and SMNVEV (reference sequence). CDR3 sequence (DNA): TGTGCCAGCAGTTCAGGCGGACAGGGACGACTGTTTTTT. Its translation is CASSSGGQGRLFF.

This chain uses TRBV6-5 with TRBJ1-4, with 7 bases aligning to TRBD1. The trim removed 5 bases at V and 8 bases at J, leaving 5 bases unmatched. Germline CDR1 MNHEY, CDR2 SVGAGI. The CDR3 sequence is 13 residues long. For the CDR3, the DNA is TGTGCCAGCAGTAGACAGGGACGCGAAAAACTGTTTTTT. Translated: CASSRQGREKLFF.

This clone was found once. The chain links TRBV27 to TRBJ1-2; D not resolved. Germline-derived CDR1 and CDR2 are MNHEY and SMNVEV (reference sequence). The CDR3 contains 10 residues. V was trimmed by 7 bases and J by 8 bases, leaving 8 bases between them. The CDR3 coding sequence is TGTGCCAGCATCGGGTGGGGCTACACCTTC. This gives the protein CASIGWGYTF.

The gene calls are TRBV18 and TRBJ1-4; D possibly corresponds to TRBD1 (5 bases). CDR1 and CDR2 from the germline V gene are KGHSH and LQKENI. The CDR3 covers 16 residues. V dropped 5 bases and J dropped 8 bases, with 21 bases sitting between them. The CDR3 DNA follows: TGTGCCAGCTCAGGGGGAACCGGGACTCGAAGCGAAAAACTGTTTTTT. Translating it yields CASSGGTGTRSEKLFF.

V gene TRBV10-3 combines with J gene TRBJ2-7, with D possibly being TRBD2 (6 bases). Per germline, CDR1 ENHRY and CDR2 SYGVKD. The CDR3 is 15 residues long. V was trimmed by 6 bases and J by 4 bases, leaving 19 bases between them. The DNA of the CDR3 is TGTGCCATCAGCCTACTAGCAAGAAGCCCGTACGAGCAGTACTTC. It is translated as CAISLLARSPYEQYF.

The chain uses TRBV4-2 and TRBJ1-2; D is uncertain. V lost 0 bases and J 6 bases, leaving 14 bases between the germline ends. This CDR3 has 15 residues. The germline gives CDR1 LGHNA, CDR2 YNFKEQ. CDR3 DNA: TGTGCCAGCAGCCAAGACGGGAGCACAGATCATGGCTACACCTTC. Amino acids: CASSQDGSTDHGYTF.